The 32 T cell receptor beta chains in this list originate from one sample, sequenced in a study of shared clonotypes between healthy human individuals. Measured with immunoSEQ multiplex PCR; TCRdb has only the in-frame clones, and not every one. The data contain around 2.1 million clones, 90% to 97% of them singletons. The sample consisted of naive CD4+ T cells sorted from blood. Subset described: CD45RA+ positively selected. These receptors came from a man aged 18 to 29 in good health.

The chain combines TRBV6-5 with TRBJ2-7; TRBD1 agrees at 8 bases. CDR1 is MNHEY, CDR2 SVGAGI, per germline. This CDR3 is 14 amino acids long. V lost 5 bases, J lost 3 bases, and 6 bases stayed unmatched. CDR3 coding DNA: TGTGCCAGCAGTGTAGGACAGGGAGTCTACGAGCAGTACTTC. Residues: CASSVGQGVYEQYF.

This clone showed up just once. The genes are TRBV7-4 and TRBJ2-7; D is ambiguous. V dropped 0 bases and J dropped 3 bases, with 18 bases sitting between them. Looked up from germline, CDR1 is SGHVT and CDR2 is SQSDAQ. This CDR3 has 17 residues. CDR3 coding DNA: TGTGCCAGCAGCTTAGCCTTTTTTAATGAGGCGGACTACGAGCAGTACTTC. Translated: CASSLAFFNEADYEQYF.

The chain carries TRBV29-1 and TRBJ2-7; no reliable D call. The V gene's germline CDR1 is SQVTM and CDR2 ANQGSEA. The CDR3 extends over 11 amino acids. With 3 bases removed from V and 6 bases from J, the gap between germline ends came to 9 bases. CDR3 coding DNA: TGCAGCGTTGACGCGGTGGGCGAGCAGTACTTC. Translation: CSVDAVGEQYF.

The rearrangement links TRBV5-1 to TRBJ2-3, with a possible D match to TRBD1 (6 bases). CDR1 SGHRS and CDR2 YFSETQ come from the germline V gene. This CDR3 region has 15 residues. The V gene lost 8 bases and the J gene lost 6 bases, with 22 bases spanning the gap. The CDR3 DNA is TGCGCCAGTGTACAGGGTTCCGGAAGTGGCGATACGCAGTATTTT. Residues: CASVQGSGSGDTQYF.

J is TRBJ1-1 and V is TRBV2; TRBD1 might be the D (5 bases). V was pared by 8 bases and J by 4 bases, with 14 bases between. The length of the CDR3 is 13 residues. CDR1 is SNHLY and CDR2 is FYNNEI in the germline V gene. The CDR3 spells CASSPGRSTEAFF. For the CDR3, the DNA is TGTGCCAGCTCGCCGGGACGATCCACTGAAGCTTTCTTT. Together with reference TRBV2 and TRBJ1-1, the CDR3 gives the full variable domain: EPEVTQTPSHQVTQMGQEVILRCVPISNHLYFYWYRQILGQKVEFLVSFYNNEISEKSEIFDDQFSVERPDGSNFTLKIRSTKLEDSAMYFCASSPGRSTEAFFGQGTRLTVV.

The CDR3 DNA is TGTGCCAGCTCATTATTGACAGGGGGGACAACAAGAGAGACCCAGTACTTC. Its translation: CASSLLTGGTTRETQYF. V gene TRBV18 combines with J gene TRBJ2-5; 9 nucleotides line up with TRBD1. The CDR3 is made up of 17 amino acids. Germline CDR1 is KGHSH and CDR2 is LQKENI. V lost 5 bases to trimming and J lost 4 bases; unmatched junction nucleotides: 14.

The chain has TRBV29-1 and TRBJ1-1; D remains ambiguous. Trimming pared 8 bases from V and 1 base from J, leaving 8 bases between. Germline values: CDR1 SQVTM, CDR2 ANQGSEA. This CDR3 is 11 amino acids long. The CDR3 bases are TGCAGCTTCCGGGAGAACACTGAAGCTTTCTTT. This gives the protein CSFRENTEAFF.

Remarks on this clone: Distinct nucleotide sequences in the sample also encode this CDR3. V and J are TRBV28 and TRBJ1-1; D possibly corresponds to TRBD1 (6 bases). V was pared by 3 bases and J by 5 bases, with 10 bases between. This CDR3 is built from 13 residues. Germline CDR1 is MDHEN and CDR2 is SYDVKM. The CDR3 sequence: CASSFRGGTEAFF. As DNA, the CDR3 is TGTGCCAGCAGTTTTAGGGGGGGTACTGAAGCTTTCTTT.

Notes on this clone: This CDR3 is also generated by other DNA sequences in the sample. The chain combines TRBV30 with TRBJ1-6, with D possibly being TRBD1 (5 bases). The CDR3 spans 12 residues. Germline V gene lookup returns CDR1 GTSNPN and CDR2 SVGIG (reference sequence). Trimming took off 3 bases at V and 7 bases at J, with 7 bases between the two ends. CDR3 residues: CAWSRANSPLHF. Written as DNA, the CDR3 is TGTGCCTGGAGCAGGGCGAATTCACCCCTCCACTTT.

The chain carries TRBV5-1 and TRBJ2-7; 10 nucleotides agree with TRBD2. V trimming: 0 bases; J trimming: 5 bases; junction bases outside the gene matches: 8. Germline CDR1 SGHRS, CDR2 YFSETQ. The CDR3 runs to 16 residues. The CDR3 DNA follows: TGCGCCAGCAGCTTGGATAGGGCTAGCGGGAGACACGAGCAGTACTTC. Amino acids: CASSLDRASGRHEQYF.

V gene TRBV29-1 combines with J gene TRBJ2-1, with a possible D match to TRBD1 (5 bases). V gave up 7 bases and J gave up 5 bases, with 9 bases separating them. The CDR3 spans 11 residues. Per germline, CDR1 SQVTM and CDR2 ANQGSEA. The CDR3 coding sequence is TGCAGCGAGACAGAAGACAATGAGCAGTTCTTC. Encoded protein: CSETEDNEQFF.

In regard to this clone: Additional DNA sequences in this sample encode the identical CDR3. This chain joins TRBV4-1 and TRBJ1-5, with D perhaps TRBD1 (5 bases). CDR1 is MGHRA, CDR2 YSYEKL, per germline. The CDR3 totals 16 residues. Trimming stripped 0 bases from V and 2 bases from J, with 11 bases between. The CDR3 nucleotides are TGCGCCAGCAGCCAAGAGGGGGGGTTGGGCAATCAGCCCCAGCATTTT. It translates to CASSQEGGLGNQPQHF.

The chain has TRBV5-1 and TRBJ2-7, with TRBD1 as a possible D gene (5 bases). V lost 3 bases to trimming and J lost 0 bases, with 16 bases between them. The CDR3 runs to 16 residues. Germline V gene sequence: CDR1 SGHRS, CDR2 YFSETQ. The CDR3: CASSSLTDKSSYEQYF. CDR3 coding DNA: TGCGCCAGCAGCTCGCTAACGGACAAGAGCTCCTACGAGCAGTACTTC.

The V call is TRBV18, the J call TRBJ2-3; TRBD1 might be the D (6 bases). Trimming stripped 7 bases from V and 3 bases from J, with 20 bases between. This CDR3 spans 16 amino acids. Germline loops: CDR1 KGHSH, CDR2 LQKENI. CDR3 DNA sequence: TGTGCCAGCTTACCGACAGGTGCCTTGGGGACAGATACGCAGTATTTT. This encodes CASLPTGALGTDTQYF. Looking up the rest from reference TRBV18 and TRBJ2-3 gives the full variable domain: NAGVMQNPRHLVRRRGQEARLRCSPMKGHSHVYWYRQLPEEGLKFMVYLQKENIIDESGMPKERFSAEFPKEGPSILRIQQVVRGDSAAYFCASLPTGALGTDTQYFGPGTRLTVL.

The chain couples TRBV6-6 to TRBJ2-7, with D uncertain. The CDR3 extends over 15 amino acids. The germline gives CDR1 MNHNY, CDR2 SVGAGI (reference sequence). The V end was cut by 6 bases, the J end by 2 bases, with 17 bases between. The CDR3 bases are TGTGCCAGCAGCCTACCCCCGTATCTCACCTACGAGCAGTACTTC. Protein: CASSLPPYLTYEQYF.

A remark on this clone: The sample has other DNA sequences that encode this CDR3 too. This CDR3 is CASSLVSSYEQYF. In DNA form, the CDR3 reads TGTGCCAGCAGCTTAGTGTCCTCCTACGAGCAGTACTTC. The chain uses TRBV11-2 and TRBJ2-7; D uncertain. Germline V CDR1 and CDR2: SGHAT, FQNNGV. CDR3 length: 13 amino acids. Trimming took 1 base from V and 0 from J, leaving 4 bases between them. The full variable domain, completed using reference TRBV11-2 and TRBJ2-7, is EAGVAQSPRYKIIEKRQSVAFWCNPISGHATLYWYQQILGQGPKLLIQFQNNGVVDDSQLPKDRFSAERLKGVDSTLKIQPAKLEDSAVYLCASSLVSSYEQYFGPGTRLTVT.

In the case of this clone: Other nucleotide sequences from this sample produce the same CDR3. The genes are TRBV5-1 and TRBJ1-1, with D unresolved. Germline V CDR1 and CDR2: SGHRS, YFSETQ. Deletions cut 0 bases from V and 0 bases from J, with 6 bases between. The CDR3 covers 14 residues. The CDR3 region has the DNA TGCGCCAGCAGCTTGGCAGGTATGAACACTGAAGCTTTCTTT. Translation: CASSLAGMNTEAFF.

The chain uses TRBV7-2 and TRBJ2-5; D call uncertain. With 5 bases removed from V and 4 bases from J, the gap between germline ends came to 14 bases. The CDR3 sequence is 14 residues long. Germline assignment: CDR1 SGHTA and CDR2 FQGNSA. The CDR3 DNA follows: TGTGCCAGCAGCCTAAGGAGCCCCCTAGAGACCCAGTACTTC. Protein: CASSLRSPLETQYF. Combining the CDR3 with reference TRBV7-2 and TRBJ2-5 gives the whole variable domain GAGVSQSPSNKVTEKGKDVELRCDPISGHTALYWYRQSLGQGLEFLIYFQGNSAPDKSGLPSDRFSAERTGGSVSTLTIQRTQQEDSAVYLCASSLRSPLETQYFGPGTRLLVL.

This rearrangement joins TRBV28 to TRBJ2-7; tentative D call: TRBD1 (5 bases). From germline, CDR1 is MDHEN and CDR2 SYDVKM. The length of the CDR3 is 14 residues. The ends were cut back, 3 bases at V and 3 bases at J, with 12 bases in the middle. The CDR3 loop is CASSFLRGIYEQYF. In nucleotides, the CDR3 is TGTGCCAGCAGTTTCCTTAGGGGAATCTACGAGCAGTACTTC.

The gene calls are TRBV7-8 and TRBJ2-7; 10 bases line up with TRBD2. The CDR3 has 15 amino acids. Per germline, CDR1 SGHVS and CDR2 FQNEAQ. V lost 5 bases, J lost 2 bases, and 6 bases stayed unmatched. The CDR3 here is CASSTRTSGTYEQYF. CDR3 bases: TGTGCCAGCAGCACCCGGACTAGCGGAACCTACGAGCAGTACTTC.

Concerning this clone: Within the sample, other DNA sequences also encode this same CDR3. The CDR3 reads CASSPGADEKLFF. DNA for the CDR3: TGTGCCAGCTCACCAGGGGCAGATGAAAAACTGTTTTTT. The chain uses TRBV18 and TRBJ1-4; TRBD1 might be the D (5 bases). The CDR3 length is 13 residues. Germline CDR1 is KGHSH and CDR2 is LQKENI. V was trimmed by 2 bases and J by 6 bases, leaving 7 bases between them. Combining the CDR3 with reference TRBV18 and TRBJ1-4 gives the whole variable domain NAGVMQNPRHLVRRRGQEARLRCSPMKGHSHVYWYRQLPEEGLKFMVYLQKENIIDESGMPKERFSAEFPKEGPSILRIQQVVRGDSAAYFCASSPGADEKLFFGSGTQLSVL.

The rearrangement uses TRBV19 and TRBJ1-1, with 9 bases that match TRBD1. The CDR3 extends over 16 amino acids. The V gene end was trimmed by 8 bases and the J gene end by 0 bases; junction bases not matched to a gene: 10. Germline V gene sequence: CDR1 LNHDA, CDR2 SQIVND (reference sequence). CDR3: CASRLRQGGMNTEAFF. The CDR3 nucleotides are TGTGCCAGTCGCCTCCGACAGGGGGGTATGAACACTGAAGCTTTCTTT.

The chain carries TRBV2 and TRBJ2-5; a weak D match, TRBD1 (6 bases). This CDR3 spans 14 amino acids. Germline V CDR1 and CDR2: SNHLY, FYNNEI. Trimming removed 6 bases at V and 4 bases at J, with 15 bases between. The CDR3 reads CASRDNRVRETQYF. The CDR3 DNA follows: TGTGCCAGCAGGGATAACAGGGTCCGAGAGACCCAGTACTTC.

The chain links TRBV19 to TRBJ2-7, with 11 bases aligning to TRBD2. Germline loops: CDR1 LNHDA, CDR2 SQIVND (reference sequence). With 2 bases clipped from V and 2 bases from J, the junction kept 5 bases outside the gene matches. The CDR3 is made up of 16 amino acids. CDR3 loop: CASSIISSGGTYEQYF. As DNA, the CDR3 is TGTGCCAGTAGTATAATATCTAGCGGGGGGACCTACGAGCAGTACTTC.

This sequence joins TRBV5-1 and TRBJ2-1; TRBD2 is a possible D gene (5 bases). Germline V gene data show CDR1 as SGHRS and CDR2 as YFSETQ. The CDR3 is made up of 14 amino acids. V dropped 6 bases and J dropped 7 bases, with 17 bases sitting between them. CDR3 region: CASKDGPGWNEQFF. In DNA, the CDR3 is TGCGCCAGCAAGGATGGTCCGGGGTGGAATGAGCAGTTCTTC.

DNA of the CDR3: TGTGCCAGCAGTGAGAGAACGACGGGGGGGTCCCCCCTCCACTTT. Translation: CASSERTTGGSPLHF. The chain is built from TRBV25-1 and TRBJ1-6; D is possibly TRBD1 (5 bases). The CDR3 has 15 amino acids. Looked up from germline, CDR1 is MGHDK and CDR2 is SYGVNS. The germline V and J ends were trimmed by 3 bases and 13 bases, with 19 bases remaining between them.

Comment on this clone: The same CDR3 also results from other DNA sequences found in this sample. The chain couples TRBV7-2 to TRBJ2-2; D not resolved. V shed 1 base and J shed 1 base, with 4 bases lying between them. Germline V lookup: CDR1 SGHTA, CDR2 FQGNSA. The CDR3 runs 14 residues. CDR3 residues: CASSLGGNTGELFF. CDR3 nucleotide sequence: TGTGCCAGCAGCTTAGGCGGGAACACCGGGGAGCTGTTTTTT.

The chain recombines TRBV4-3 with TRBJ2-7, with D possibly matching TRBD2 (5 bases). V gave up 0 bases and J gave up 2 bases, with 14 bases separating them. This CDR3 is 16 amino acids long. The germline V gene has CDR1 LGHNA and CDR2 YSLEER. The chain's CDR3 is CASSQDWRTRPYEQYF. CDR3 coding DNA: TGCGCCAGCAGCCAAGATTGGAGGACTCGGCCCTACGAGCAGTACTTC.

This chain connects TRBV6-6 to TRBJ1-4, with D perhaps matching TRBD1 (5 bases). Germline V lookup: CDR1 MNHNY, CDR2 SVGAGI (reference sequence). CDR3 size: 16 residues. Trimming removed 1 base at V and 1 base at J, with 10 bases between. The CDR3 DNA sequence: TGTGCCAGCAGTTACTTGGGGGGTGGAACTAATGAAAAACTGTTTTTT. Protein: CASSYLGGGTNEKLFF.

V gene TRBV5-6 combines with J gene TRBJ1-4; D ambiguous. The CDR3 extends over 12 amino acids. V shed 0 bases and J shed 7 bases, with 4 bases lying between them. Germline V lookup: CDR1 SGHDT, CDR2 YYEEEE. This chain's CDR3 is CASSLVAEKLFF. CDR3 in DNA: TGTGCCAGCAGCTTGGTCGCTGAAAAACTGTTTTTT.

The CDR3 DNA sequence: TGTGCCAGCCAGTACGACCAAGAGACCCAGTACTTC. This sequence encodes CASQYDQETQYF. The chain recombines TRBV2 with TRBJ2-5, with D unclear. Trimming cost V 8 bases and J 0 bases, with 7 bases left between them. Germline V lookup: CDR1 SNHLY, CDR2 FYNNEI. The CDR3 runs to 12 residues.

The rearrangement links TRBV1 to TRBJ2-7; the D call of TRBD1 is as the table states it, not checked on the DNA. TRBV1 is listed as a pseudogene. This CDR3 has 14 amino acids. The CDR3 spells CTSSPRDREAEQYF. Here the CDR3 DNA reads TGCACCAGCAGCCCGCGGGACAGGGAGGCCGAGCAGTACTTC.